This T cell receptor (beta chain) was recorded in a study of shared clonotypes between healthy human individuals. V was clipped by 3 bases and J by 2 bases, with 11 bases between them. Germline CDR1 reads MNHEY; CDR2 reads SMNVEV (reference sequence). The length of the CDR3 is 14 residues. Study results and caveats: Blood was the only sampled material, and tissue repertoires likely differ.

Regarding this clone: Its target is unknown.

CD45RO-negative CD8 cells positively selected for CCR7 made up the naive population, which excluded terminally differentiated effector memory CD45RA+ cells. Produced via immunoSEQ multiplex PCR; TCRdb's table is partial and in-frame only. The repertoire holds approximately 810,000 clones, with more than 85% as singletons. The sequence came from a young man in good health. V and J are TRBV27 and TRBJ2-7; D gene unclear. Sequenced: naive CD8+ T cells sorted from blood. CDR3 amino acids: CASSFLGSPYEQYF. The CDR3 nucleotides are TGTGCCAGCAGTTTTCTGGGTTCCCCCTACGAGCAGTACTTC.